This T cell receptor beta chain stems from a study of cytotoxic CD8 clonotypes in ibrutinib-treated CLL. General study results and limits: There were few public clonotypes, and on treatment they contracted or stayed stable.

The data were produced by immunoSEQ multiplex PCR, yet TCRdb's version contains in-frame clones alone and is incomplete. The table lists 150,000 to 250,000 clones, around 70% of them singletons. The V end was cut by 1 base, the J end by 9 bases, with 18 bases between. This CDR3 has 14 amino acids. CDR1 and CDR2 (germline): SQVTM, ANQGSEA. On this clone: What it binds is unknown.

The sample consisted of PBMCs, taken after 24 months of ibrutinib treatment. The sequence came from a human donor with chronic lymphocytic leukemia. The chain combines TRBV29-1 with TRBJ2-5, with a tentative D call TRBD1 (8 bases). The CDR3 spells CSVEVTQGGDPQYF. CDR3 nucleotide sequence: TGCAGCGTTGAAGTTACACAGGGGGGGGATCCCCAGTACTTC.